The 17 T cell receptor beta chains below come from one sample, sequenced in a study of shared clonotypes between healthy human individuals. Libraries were prepared by immunoSEQ multiplex PCR; TCRdb keeps only in-frame clonotypes and omits some of them. The table lists 190,000 or so clones, over 85% of them singletons. The sequenced material came from naive CD4+ T cells sorted from blood. Regarding subset: CD45RA+ positively selected. The receptors come from a woman in her 30s in good health.

The chain joins TRBV9 to TRBJ2-7; D remains unclear. Germline V gives CDR1 SGDLS, CDR2 YYNGEE. The CDR3 contains 14 residues. The V and J ends lost 0 bases and 2 bases respectively, with 9 bases between them. CDR3 residues: CASSVDPVAYEQYF. The DNA for the CDR3 is TGTGCCAGCAGCGTAGATCCGGTGGCCTACGAGCAGTACTTC.

This chain links TRBV10-1 with TRBJ2-7; 14 positions match TRBD2. From germline, CDR1 is WNHNN and CDR2 SYGVQD (reference sequence). This CDR3 is 16 amino acids long. The J segment lost 2 bases and the V segment lost 5 bases, leaving 5 bases of the junction unmatched. CDR3 coding DNA: TGCGCCAGCAGTCCGGGACTAGCGGGAGCCGCCTACGAGCAGTACTTC. It specifies CASSPGLAGAAYEQYF.

The V gene is TRBV27, the J gene TRBJ2-7; 9 bases align to TRBD1. CDR1 and CDR2 (germline): MNHEY, SMNVEV (reference sequence). CDR3 length: 14 amino acids. The junction had 3 bases not matched to a gene; V was cut back by 3 bases and J by 3 bases. The CDR3 DNA is TGTGCCAGCAGTTTTAACAGGGGGCTCTACGAGCAGTACTTC. Its translation is CASSFNRGLYEQYF.

The chain recombines TRBV18 with TRBJ1-1; D is ambiguous. The CDR3 extends over 14 amino acids. Germline V gene sequence: CDR1 KGHSH, CDR2 LQKENI. Between the trimmed V and J ends, which lost 4 bases and 1 base, there was a span of 10 bases. The DNA for the CDR3 is TGTGCCAGCTCACTGGCGGGAGAGAACACTGAAGCTTTCTTT. The encoded protein is CASSLAGENTEAFF.

CDR3 loop: CASSIVPGGTEAFF. For the CDR3, the DNA is TGTGCCAGTAGTATAGTACCAGGGGGGACTGAAGCTTTCTTT. The chain couples TRBV19 to TRBJ1-1, with 7 positions matching TRBD1. V lost 1 base and J lost 5; bases outside the gene matches: 4. The V gene's germline CDR1 is LNHDA and CDR2 SQIVND (reference sequence). The CDR3 length is 14 residues.

The V gene is TRBV9, the J gene TRBJ2-7, with 7 bases lining up with TRBD2. Germline V gene sequence: CDR1 SGDLS, CDR2 YYNGEE. The CDR3 extends over 15 amino acids. Germline trimming cut 4 bases from V and 3 bases from J; bases unmatched to any gene: 10. The CDR3 DNA reads as TGTGCCAGCAGCCCCCGGGACTATCTCCGCTACGAGCAGTACTTC. As protein: CASSPRDYLRYEQYF.

This chain uses TRBV30 with TRBJ1-1; D is perhaps TRBD1 (5 bases). The CDR3 is made up of 15 amino acids. The germline gives CDR1 GTSNPN, CDR2 SVGIG (reference sequence). The germline V and J ends were trimmed by 3 bases and 4 bases, with 18 bases remaining between them. In DNA form, the CDR3 reads TGTGCCTGGAGGAGGAGGCTTGGGGGACCCACTGAAGCTTTCTTT. Its protein is CAWRRRLGGPTEAFF. Full variable domain (outside the CDR3, taken from reference TRBV30 and TRBJ1-1): SQTIHQWPATLVQPVGSPLSLECTVEGTSNPNLYWYRQAAGRGLQLLFYSVGIGQISSEVPQNLSASRPQDRQFILSSKKLLLSDSGFYLCAWRRRLGGPTEAFFGQGTRLTVV.

This chain joins TRBV7-2 and TRBJ2-7; D could derive from TRBD1 or TRBD2 (6 bases each). Germline V gives CDR1 SGHTA, CDR2 FQGNSA. The germline V and J ends were trimmed by 4 bases and 3 bases, with 16 bases remaining between them. This CDR3 has 15 residues. The CDR3 bases are TGTGCCAGCAGCTCGATTGGGGGGCTTGACTACGAGCAGTACTTC. Its translation is CASSSIGGLDYEQYF.

The chain uses TRBV5-6 and TRBJ2-3, with D unclear. The CDR3 consists of 13 residues. Trimming left V 0 bases short and J 9 bases short, with 11 bases between. Per germline, CDR1 SGHDT and CDR2 YYEEEE. The CDR3 DNA is TGTGCCAGCAGCTTGGCTTACGCGCTAACGCAGTATTTT. This gives the protein CASSLAYALTQYF.

The chain links TRBV27 to TRBJ2-5, with D possibly TRBD2 on 7 matching bases. The CDR3 sequence is 17 residues long. Trimming removed 4 bases from V and 4 bases from J, with 22 bases in between. The germline V gene has CDR1 MNHEY and CDR2 SMNVEV (reference sequence). CDR3 nucleotides: TGTGCCAGCAGTTCCGCCTTGACTAGCCCCAGGGGAGAGACCCAGTACTTC. It is translated as CASSSALTSPRGETQYF.

Remarks on this clone: The junction differs from germline at one of its ends, possibly a read error. The V gene is TRBV19, the J gene TRBJ1-5; 11 positions agree with TRBD1. The CDR3 contains 14 residues. Germline lookup yields CDR1 LNHDA and CDR2 SQIVND (reference sequence). CDR3 amino acids: CASSIGTGGQPQHF. For the CDR3, the DNA is TGTGCCAGCAGTATAGGGACAGGGGGTCAGCCCCAGCATTTT.

The rearrangement joins TRBV19 to TRBJ1-1; possibly TRBD1 for D (6 bases). V lost 3 bases and J 0 bases, leaving 17 bases between the germline ends. CDR1 and CDR2 (germline): LNHDA, SQIVND (reference sequence). This CDR3 contains 17 residues. The CDR3 nucleotides read TGTGCCAGTAGTATGGGAACAGGGAAAAGAATGAACACTGAAGCTTTCTTT. This gives the protein CASSMGTGKRMNTEAFF.

The gene calls are TRBV18 and TRBJ2-5, with D possibly TRBD1 on 6 matching bases. From germline, CDR1 is KGHSH and CDR2 LQKENI. V was cut by 3 bases and J by 5 bases, with 13 bases left in between. The CDR3 totals 14 residues. The CDR3: CASSPRGVTETQYF. CDR3 nucleotide sequence: TGTGCCAGCTCACCCAGGGGTGTGACGGAGACCCAGTACTTC. The full variable domain, rest sourced from reference TRBV18 and TRBJ2-5, is NAGVMQNPRHLVRRRGQEARLRCSPMKGHSHVYWYRQLPEEGLKFMVYLQKENIIDESGMPKERFSAEFPKEGPSILRIQQVVRGDSAAYFCASSPRGVTETQYFGPGTRLLVL.

V usage is TRBV9 and J usage is TRBJ2-5; 7 bases fit TRBD1. The DNA end is a closer match to TRBJ2-7, so the J assignment may be wrong. Per the germline V gene, CDR1 is SGDLS and CDR2 is YYNGEE. The CDR3 consists of 14 residues. In DNA form, the CDR3 reads TGTGCCAGCAGCGTAGGAGGGGACAGCTACGAGCAGTACTTC. Translating gives CASSVGGDSYEQYF.

In the case of this clone: A read error may account for a junction end that differs from germline. The chain couples TRBV15 to TRBJ1-2; 8 bases match TRBD1. CDR1 is LNHNV, CDR2 YYDKDF, per germline (reference sequence). This CDR3 is built from 13 residues. The CDR3 region has the DNA TGTGCCACCAGTTACAAGGACAGGGAACTACAGGCCTTC. This sequence encodes CATSYKDRELQAF.

The V call is TRBV7-6, the J call TRBJ2-3; D remains unclear. With 1 base removed from V and 1 base from J, the gap between germline ends came to 21 bases. Per germline, CDR1 SGHVS and CDR2 FNYEAQ. There are 19 residues in the CDR3. DNA for the CDR3: TGTGCCAGCAGCTTAGAAAACCCCGGGCACTCCTTGGGCACAGATACGCAGTATTTT. Protein: CASSLENPGHSLGTDTQYF.

The gene calls are TRBV28 and TRBJ2-7, with 9 positions matching TRBD2. This CDR3 contains 15 residues. J was trimmed by 5 bases and V by 2 bases; bases with no gene match: 7. Germline V gene sequence: CDR1 MDHEN, CDR2 SYDVKM. The CDR3, as DNA: TGTGCCAGCAGTTTAGCGCTAGCGGGATACCACGAGCAGTACTTC. Translated, it gives CASSLALAGYHEQYF. Full variable domain (rest looked up from reference TRBV28 and TRBJ2-7): DVKVTQSSRYLVKRTGEKVFLECVQDMDHENMFWYRQDPGLGLRLIYFSYDVKMKEKGDIPEGYSVSREKKERFSLILESASTNQTSMYLCASSLALAGYHEQYFGPGTRLTVT.